Each of the 24 T cell receptor beta chains below was sequenced from the same sample in a study of T cells expressing NK-cell markers. TCRdb reworked the 5' RACE reads into one entry per CDR3 protein, no DNA. Seen in this sample are roughly 430,000 distinct CDR3 sequences; the ten most common clones hold 7.3%. Sequenced material: blood T cells: a sorted CD56 or NKG2C T cell subset, CD4+ or CD8+ T cells, or bulk PBMC T cells (not recorded which). These receptor sequences come from a woman between 18 and 69 years old in good health.

This chain uses TRBV10-3 with TRBJ2-2; the TCRdb call, TRBD2, lacks DNA for checking. This CDR3 has 14 residues. The V gene's germline CDR1 is ENHRY and CDR2 SYGVKD. CDR3 protein: CAVSGAVNTGELFF.

The rearrangement links TRBV7-9 to TRBJ2-7; absent DNA, TCRdb's TRBD1 call cannot be checked. The CDR3 totals 14 residues. The germline gives CDR1 SEHNR, CDR2 FQNEAQ (reference sequence). This CDR3 reads CASSLQGGPYEQYF.

V usage is TRBV7-2 and J usage is TRBJ2-1; with no DNA, the TCRdb D assignment of TRBD2 cannot be verified. This CDR3 comprises 15 residues. In germline, CDR1 is SGHTA, CDR2 FQGNSA. CDR3 protein: CASSRREGGVNEQFF. The variable domain in full, completed from reference TRBV7-2 and TRBJ2-1, reads GAGVSQSPSNKVTEKGKDVELRCDPISGHTALYWYRQSLGQGLEFLIYFQGNSAPDKSGLPSDRFSAERTGGSVSTLTIQRTQQEDSAVYLCASSRREGGVNEQFFGPGTRLTVL.

The chain employs TRBV28 and TRBJ2-7. The CDR3 has 12 residues. The germline V gene encodes CDR1 MDHEN and CDR2 SYDVKM. CDR3 residues: CASSRLLYEQYF.

The chain combines TRBV30 with TRBJ2-3; no DNA is available, so the TRBD1 call from TCRdb remains unchecked. The CDR3 consists of 14 residues. CDR1 GTSNPN and CDR2 SVGIG come from the germline V gene (reference sequence). The CDR3 loop reads CAWSASGGPDTQYF.

The rearrangement uses TRBV29-1 and TRBJ2-3; TCRdb outputs TRBD1, but without DNA this stays unchecked. Germline CDR1 and CDR2: SQVTM and ANQGSEA. This CDR3 has 14 residues. This CDR3 reads CSEGTGSPADTQYF.

The chain links TRBV12-3 or TRBV12-4 to TRBJ2-1; TCRdb indicates TRBD1, and absent DNA this call remains unverified. This CDR3 is built from 15 residues. The CDR3 sequence is CASSSSPRGFNEQFF.

This chain links TRBV20-1 with TRBJ2-1; as DNA is missing, the TRBD2 call by TCRdb cannot be tested. This CDR3 contains 16 residues. Germline V gene sequence: CDR1 DFQATT, CDR2 SNEGSKA (reference sequence). The CDR3 here is CSARDLYREGYNEQFF.

This chain connects TRBV11-2 to TRBJ1-1. CDR3 size: 15 residues. CDR1 and CDR2 (germline): SGHAT, FQNNGV. CDR3 loop: CASSLIRTMNTEAFF.

The chain combines TRBV21-1 with TRBJ1-5. TRBV21-1 is assigned pseudogene status. The length of the CDR3 is 13 residues. The CDR3: CASSKVTNQPQHF.

The CDR3 region is CSASLDYLSSYNEQFF. The chain is built from TRBV20-1 and TRBJ2-1; no DNA is available, so the TRBD2 call from TCRdb remains unchecked. Germline V gene sequence: CDR1 DFQATT, CDR2 SNEGSKA (reference sequence). This CDR3 is built from 16 residues.

The V gene is TRBV4-3, the J gene TRBJ1-2; TCRdb's assignment of TRBD1 cannot be checked, as there is no DNA. The length of the CDR3 is 15 residues. Looked up from germline, CDR1 is LGHNA and CDR2 is YSLEER. CDR3 protein: CASSSKTGQSFGYTF.

The V gene is TRBV29-1, the J gene TRBJ2-5; the TCRdb call, TRBD2, lacks DNA for checking. This CDR3 is built from 14 residues. Germline V gene data show CDR1 as SQVTM and CDR2 as ANQGSEA. The CDR3 sequence: CSVDPAGEGETQYF.

The chain links TRBV28 to TRBJ2-2; TCRdb's D call of TRBD1 is untestable without DNA. The germline V gene has CDR1 MDHEN and CDR2 SYDVKM. There are 17 residues in the CDR3. The CDR3 loop reads CASSSYGRDRGTGELFF.

V is TRBV27 and J is TRBJ2-7. Germline values: CDR1 MNHEY, CDR2 SMNVEV (reference sequence). The CDR3 is made up of 13 amino acids. CDR3 amino acids: CASSSWSSYEQYF.

The rearrangement links TRBV12-3 or TRBV12-4 to TRBJ1-3; TCRdb indicates TRBD1, and absent DNA this call remains unverified. The CDR3 is made up of 15 amino acids. This chain's CDR3 is CASTLGGSGGNTIYF.

V gene TRBV4-3 combines with J gene TRBJ2-2; without DNA, the TCRdb call of TRBD1 cannot be checked. The CDR3 sequence is 18 residues long. Germline values: CDR1 LGHNA, CDR2 YSLEER. The CDR3 loop is CASSLRGVASGNTGELFF.

The chain uses TRBV20-1 and TRBJ1-1; TCRdb's D call, TRBD1, is unchecked because there is no DNA. CDR1 is DFQATT, CDR2 SNEGSKA, per germline (reference sequence). The CDR3 is 15 amino acids. The CDR3 sequence is CSAITGTGVSTEAFF.

The rearrangement uses TRBV7-2 and TRBJ1-5. This CDR3 is 14 amino acids long. Germline V gives CDR1 SGHTA, CDR2 FQGNSA. Here the CDR3 reads CASSPPGNNQPQHF.

The rearrangement uses TRBV7-2 and TRBJ2-7; TCRdb returns TRBD1, unconfirmable since there is no DNA. Per the germline V gene, CDR1 is SGHTA and CDR2 is FQGNSA. CDR3 length: 14 amino acids. CDR3 loop: CASSLGRGPYEQYF.

The rearrangement links TRBV20-1 to TRBJ2-7. The CDR3 length is 12 residues. Germline CDR1 DFQATT, CDR2 SNEGSKA (reference sequence). The CDR3 is CSAREETYEQYF.

J is TRBJ2-3 and V is TRBV7-2; TCRdb returns TRBD2, unconfirmable since there is no DNA. The CDR3 extends over 15 amino acids. The germline CDR1 and CDR2 sequences are SGHTA and FQGNSA. CDR3 region: CASSARLGGPDTQYF.

The chain employs TRBV5-4 and TRBJ2-1; TCRdb indicates TRBD2, and absent DNA this call remains unverified. The CDR3 sequence is 15 residues long. Looked up from germline, CDR1 is SGHNT and CDR2 is YYREEE (reference sequence). The CDR3 is CASSKGTEPYNEQFF.

J is TRBJ2-1 and V is TRBV7-2; no DNA is available, so the TRBD1 call from TCRdb remains unchecked. Per the germline V gene, CDR1 is SGHTA and CDR2 is FQGNSA. The CDR3 is 14 amino acids. CDR3 amino acids: CASSETGPSNEQFF.